This T cell receptor (beta chain) was identified in a study of blood T cell repertoires in COVID-19 (TCRdb year 2020). Context from the whole study: Samples covering the acute and convalescent phases of COVID-19 were provided by collaborators in the United States, Italy and Spain. The prospective study material was composed of cDNA or gDNA derived from T cells, B-cell-depleted T cells, or PBMCs. Subjects who had been exposed to COVID-19, were actively infected with it, or had recovered from it provided the deeply sampled blood TCRbeta repertoires that made up the dataset. The repertoires were made available in a free public database intended to serve as a resource for research on the immune response to SARS-CoV-2. Samples came from the ongoing ImmuneRACE study (first 160 participants) plus 1,254 subjects from 6 global collaborators. Sample metadata almost always included a de-identified subject ID, COVID-19 status, age in years and sex. Where HLA class I and class II types were available, the types were taken from metadata supplied by the sample provider, not from assay-based typing.

Whole blood was collected in K2EDTA tubes by collaborating institutions according to the institutions' own protocols. Collaborator samples were shipped for TCRbeta analysis as frozen whole blood, isolated PBMCs, or DNA extracted from either sample type. General study outcomes and caveats: The amount of clinical and demographic metadata varied by source and participant and was provided uncurated.

The immunoSEQ Assay, a bias-controlled multiplex PCR, was used to amplify TCRbeta CDR3 regions from genomic DNA. In the source study's methods: The number of nucleated cells in each sample was estimated from the amplification of reference gene primers within the assay. To quantify the absolute abundance of each unique TCRbeta CDR3 rearrangement, sequence reads were collapsed and filtered. For each sample, productive Simpson clonality was calculated by taking the square root of Simpson's diversity index across productive rearrangements. The clones in this table, taken by TCRdb from immuneACCESS, are in-frame only. Not every clone is retained; where verified, under half of the shortfall comes from an unresolved V gene, and the cause of the rest is unknown. V and J calls and clone size are given by that table; D and trimming were obtained from the DNA. Within this sample are about 240,000 clones, with 83% of them counted one time only. The ten biggest clones cover roughly 5% of the sample.

Note on this clone: The specificity of this receptor is unknown. Per-base qualities were not stored, and no clone one base away is much larger.

The clonotype comes from a human donor in a cohort sampled during active COVID-19. Source material: peripheral blood.

The nucleotides read TGCGCCAGCAGCCTAGGGGGGACAGGGGGCGGAGAGACCCAGTACTTC. This sequence encodes CASSLGGTGGGETQYF. The chain is encoded by TRBV5-1 joined to TRBJ2-5; the junction holds 12 bases that match TRBD1. CDR1 and CDR2 are drawn from the germline V gene: SGHRS, YFSETQ. V is trimmed back by 4 bases and J by 4 bases, and the junction contains 8 bases that no gene match accounts for. From the cysteine up to the phenylalanine, the CDR3 has a length of 16 residues. Only the CDR3 part of the read is kept: 48 bases, read in frame from the first base.